The next 23 T cell receptor beta chains were all read from a single sample in a study of regulatory T cells in long-lasting Graves disease. The time point: newly diagnosed GD, antithyroid drugs for less than 3 months. The TCR library was made from RNA that had been extracted from PBMCs in TRIzol. According to the study, TCR beta libraries were built with iRepertoire HTBI primers and CDR3-region Arm-PCR. TCRdb independently ran MiXCR on the multiplex PCR reads; one entry per CDR3 protein. The sample contains roughly 500,000 distinct CDR3 sequences, 12% of which appear only once. These data also formed part of another study, on T cells in Graves' hyperthyroidism and ophthalmopathy.

Sequencing used peripheral blood mononuclear cells (PBMCs), obtained at new diagnosis, from a patient treated with antithyroid drugs. The receptor set was obtained from a woman aged 25 to 39 with Graves disease.

In this sample, this clonotype turned up many times. The chain carries TRBV18 and TRBJ1-1; 10 bases line up with TRBD1. This CDR3 contains 15 residues. Per the germline V gene, CDR1 is KGHSH and CDR2 is LQKENI. The V gene end was trimmed by 3 bases and the J gene end by 6 bases; junction bases not matched to a gene: 7. In nucleotides, the CDR3 is TGTGCCAGCTCACCGGGGACAGGGGAATTTTCTGAAGCTTTCTTT. This gives the protein CASSPGTGEFSEAFF.

This rearrangement joins TRBV20-1 to TRBJ2-7; 7 nucleotides agree with TRBD2. CDR3 length: 14 amino acids. Germline lookup yields CDR1 DFQATT and CDR2 SNEGSKA (reference sequence). V gave up 2 bases and J gave up 2 bases; unmatched junction bases: 6. CDR3 in DNA: TGCAGTGCTAGATTTAGCGGGTTGGCCTACGAGCAGTACTTC. It translates to CSARFSGLAYEQYF.

Concerning this clonotype itself: Since a much larger clone is just one base distant, this may be a read error. CDR3: CASSLTSKAGYEQYF. In nucleotides, the CDR3 is TGTGCCAGCAGTCTGACTAGCAAGGCCGGCTACGAGCAGTACTTC. The rearrangement joins TRBV6-2 or TRBV6-3 to TRBJ2-7; the match to TRBD2 covers 7 bases. CDR1 and CDR2 (germline): MNHEY, SVGEGT. J gave up 3 bases and V 5 bases, and 10 bases lay outside the gene matches. This CDR3 region has 15 residues.

V usage is TRBV5-4 and J usage is TRBJ1-4, with a tentative D call TRBD1 (6 bases). Deletions cut 4 bases from V and 8 bases from J, with 15 bases between. The germline V gene encodes CDR1 SGHNT and CDR2 YYREEE (reference sequence). The CDR3 is made up of 14 amino acids. The CDR3 here is CASSQRGRKEKLFF. The CDR3 coding sequence is TGTGCCAGCAGCCAGAGGGGGAGGAAAGAAAAACTGTTTTTT.

There are many counts of this clonotype. The CDR3: CSARRVTEAFF. CDR3 DNA: TGCAGTGCTAGAAGGGTCACTGAAGCTTTCTTT. The chain couples TRBV20-1 to TRBJ1-1; D is unclear. CDR1 is DFQATT, CDR2 SNEGSKA, per germline (reference sequence). The CDR3 is 11 residues long. Deletions cut 2 bases from V and 4 bases from J, with 5 bases between.

V usage is TRBV2 and J usage is TRBJ2-3, with 9 bases aligning to TRBD2. Germline lookup yields CDR1 SNHLY and CDR2 FYNNEI. The CDR3 loop spans 18 amino acids. Trimming took 6 bases from V and 2 from J; bases not matched to a gene: 15. CDR3 DNA sequence: TGTGCCAGCAGCCAGACAGGTGCGGCGGGAGGGCCCACAGATACGCAGTATTTT. Protein: CASSQTGAAGGPTDTQYF.

The DNA for the CDR3 is TGTGCCACCAGTGATGCCATTGGGGAGACCCAGTACTTC. Encoded protein: CATSDAIGETQYF. The rearrangement links TRBV24-1 to TRBJ2-5; D not certain. Looked up from germline, CDR1 is KGHDR and CDR2 is SFDVKD. The V gene lost 3 bases and the J gene lost 5 bases, with 9 bases spanning the gap. This CDR3 is 13 amino acids long.

Many counts were recorded for this clonotype. This chain uses TRBV28 with TRBJ1-2; a possible D gene is TRBD1 (5 bases). V was shortened by 1 base and J by 8 bases, with 17 bases between the two germline ends. The germline gives CDR1 MDHEN, CDR2 SYDVKM. The CDR3 loop spans 15 amino acids. CDR3 coding DNA: TGTGCCAGCAGTTTATCGGGAGGGGAACATGGCGGCTACACCTTC. Protein product: CASSLSGGEHGGYTF.

The chain couples TRBV4-2 to TRBJ2-3, with TRBD2 as a possible D gene (6 bases). The CDR3 runs to 16 residues. The V gene's germline CDR1 is LGHNA and CDR2 YNFKEQ. The V end was cut by 5 bases, the J end by 5 bases, with 20 bases between. Here the CDR3 DNA reads TGTGCCAGCAGCTCAAACCTGGTGGGAGGTGGAGATACGCAGTATTTT. Translated: CASSSNLVGGGDTQYF.

This clonotype has only a few counts. The rearrangement links TRBV9 to TRBJ2-1, with 12 nucleotides matching TRBD2. CDR3 length equals 18 residues. The germline V gene encodes CDR1 SGDLS and CDR2 YYNGEE. V lost 2 bases, J lost 1 base, and 7 bases stayed unmatched. This CDR3 is CASSVSSGRGESYNEQFF. The CDR3 nucleotides are TGTGCCAGCAGCGTTTCTAGCGGGAGGGGGGAGTCCTACAATGAGCAGTTCTTC.

The rearrangement links TRBV28 to TRBJ2-2, with D perhaps TRBD2 (5 bases). The germline V gene has CDR1 MDHEN and CDR2 SYDVKM. Trimming cost V 1 base and J 7 bases, with 10 bases left between them. This CDR3 has 14 amino acids. Written as DNA, the CDR3 is TGTGCCAGCAGTTTATCAGCGGCAGGCGGGGAGCTGTTTTTT. Amino acid sequence: CASSLSAAGGELFF.

A note on this clonotype: This may be a read error, as it is one base from a much larger clone. V and J are TRBV20-1 and TRBJ1-2; D might be TRBD1 (6 bases). Germline V gene sequence: CDR1 DFQATT, CDR2 SNEGSKA (reference sequence). The CDR3 extends over 12 amino acids. V was shortened by 3 bases and J by 4 bases, with 9 bases between the two germline ends. The CDR3 region has the DNA TGCAGTGCTAGCGTACAGGGCTATGGCTACACCTTC. Its translation is CSASVQGYGYTF.

This clonotype came up many times. The V gene is TRBV6-2 or TRBV6-3, the J gene TRBJ2-2; tentative D call: TRBD2 (6 bases). This CDR3 comprises 16 residues. The germline V and J ends were trimmed by 6 bases and 6 bases, with 20 bases remaining between them. The germline V gene encodes CDR1 MNHEY and CDR2 SVGEGT. In DNA, the CDR3 is TGTGCCAGCAGGTTAGAATCGGGACTGTCGGCCGGGGAGCTGTTTTTT. This gives the protein CASRLESGLSAGELFF.

This clonotype was found a few times. V gene TRBV30 combines with J gene TRBJ1-1, with D unclear. Trimming shortened V by 0 bases and J by 4 bases, and 9 bases separated the two germline ends. Germline V gives CDR1 GTSNPN, CDR2 SVGIG (reference sequence). This CDR3 is 13 amino acids long. The CDR3 DNA is TGTGCCTGGAGTGTGGGGTTTCGCACTGAAGCTTTCTTT. The encoded protein is CAWSVGFRTEAFF.

As for this clonotype: The CDR3 ends on some other residue instead of the conserved phenylalanine or tryptophan, so this is likely a read error. The chain is built from TRBV6-1 and TRBJ1-1, with TRBD1 identical over 8 bases. CDR1 and CDR2 (germline): MNHNS, SASEGT. V gave up 4 bases and J gave up 1 base; unmatched junction bases: 2. This CDR3 has 14 residues. In nucleotides, the CDR3 is TGTGCCAGCAGTGTTACAGGGGGGAACACTGAAGCTTTCTCT. Protein: CASSVTGGNTEAFS.

This clonotype was counted between two and nine times. The chain links TRBV20-1 to TRBJ2-7; 8 bases align to TRBD1. Germline assignment: CDR1 DFQATT and CDR2 SNEGSKA (reference sequence). Trimming cost V 3 bases and J 7 bases; bases outside gene matches: 11. CDR3 length: 14 amino acids. This chain's CDR3 is CSASLDRALREQYF. The CDR3 nucleotides are TGCAGTGCTAGCCTGGACAGGGCATTGAGGGAGCAGTACTTC.

This clonotype was seen many times. This chain links TRBV12-3 or TRBV12-4 with TRBJ1-6, with 8 bases that match TRBD1. The V and J ends lost 5 bases and 6 bases, in that order; junction bases with no gene match: 6. This CDR3 has 15 amino acids. The CDR3 DNA reads TGTGCCAGCAGTCGACAGGGGCCAACTAATTCACCCCTCCACTTT. As protein: CASSRQGPTNSPLHF.

This clonotype was recorded many times. This chain connects TRBV11-2 to TRBJ1-5; no definite D call. The CDR3 is made up of 15 amino acids. Germline V gene data show CDR1 as SGHAT and CDR2 as FQNNGV. Trimming took 1 base from V and 0 from J, leaving 7 bases between them. The CDR3 loop reads CASSLGANSNQPQHF. The CDR3 region has the DNA TGTGCCAGCAGCTTAGGGGCCAATAGCAATCAGCCCCAGCATTTT.

This chain connects TRBV20-1 to TRBJ1-5; 8 positions match TRBD1. With V trimmed by 2 bases and J by 3 bases, 6 bases remained unmatched. This CDR3 is 15 amino acids long. Germline CDR1 reads DFQATT; CDR2 reads SNEGSKA (reference sequence). CDR3 loop: CSARTQGGINQPQHF. The DNA for the CDR3 is TGCAGTGCTAGAACACAGGGGGGGATCAATCAGCCCCAGCATTTT.

This clonotype showed up many times. The chain employs TRBV20-1 and TRBJ2-7, with D possibly called TRBD1 or TRBD2 (5 bases each). The V and J ends lost 6 bases and 6 bases respectively, with 12 bases between them. CDR3 size: 11 residues. Looked up from germline, CDR1 is DFQATT and CDR2 is SNEGSKA (reference sequence). The CDR3 region has the DNA TGCAGTGCCTCCAGGGAGCGCGAGCAGTACTTC. Protein product: CSASREREQYF.

CDR3 in amino acids: CASLRGAGEKLFF. In DNA, the CDR3 is TGTGCCAGCCTTAGGGGCGCAGGGGAAAAACTGTTTTTT. The chain is built from TRBV5-5 and TRBJ1-4, with D possibly being TRBD1 (5 bases). The CDR3 totals 13 residues. V lost 7 bases, J lost 8 bases, and 15 bases lay in between. Germline V gives CDR1 SGHKS, CDR2 YYEKEE (reference sequence).

Ten or more counts support this clonotype. The chain has TRBV24-1 and TRBJ1-4; no clear D. Germline values: CDR1 KGHDR, CDR2 SFDVKD. V was pared by 9 bases and J by 0 bases, with 13 bases between. There are 15 residues in the CDR3. Here the CDR3 DNA reads TGTGCCACCCGCCTGGAAGCTGCAACTAATGAAAAACTGTTTTTT. It translates to CATRLEAATNEKLFF.

The table lists this clonotype with a few counts. This may be a read error, as it is one base from a much larger clone. This chain's CDR3 is CASSETGFYGYAF. DNA for the CDR3: TGTGCCAGCAGTGAAACAGGTTTCTATGGCTACGCCTTC. The V call is TRBV2, the J call TRBJ1-2; D possibly corresponds to TRBD1 (5 bases). Germline loops: CDR1 SNHLY, CDR2 FYNNEI. This CDR3 region has 13 residues.